One and the same sample provided the 29 T cell receptor beta chains below, sequenced in a study of T-cell memory formation after mild COVID-19. One entry per CDR3 protein results from TCRdb running MiXCR on the 5' RACE reads. The sample shows around 430,000 distinct CDR3 sequences, more than 15% of them seen only once. The sample consisted of PBMCs or a T cell subset sorted from them (not recorded which). These receptors originate from a man aged 18 to 29 who had mild COVID-19 (a few samples of this study predate the infection). Cell type and time point are not known.

This clonotype has a count of ten or more. The rearrangement links TRBV3-1 to TRBJ2-1, with D perhaps being TRBD1 or TRBD2 (5 bases each). The CDR3 is 16 residues long. Germline assignment: CDR1 LGHDT and CDR2 YNNKEL (reference sequence). With 0 bases removed from V and 6 bases from J, the gap between germline ends came to 15 bases. This CDR3 is CASSQDLGVPFNEQFF. In DNA form, the CDR3 reads TGTGCCAGCAGCCAAGATTTGGGGGTCCCTTTCAATGAGCAGTTCTTC.

This clonotype was observed at least ten times. The chain recombines TRBV19 with TRBJ2-3; possible D gene TRBD2, 6 bases. The CDR3 covers 12 residues. V lost 6 bases to trimming and J lost 6 bases, with 10 bases between them. Germline V gene lookup returns CDR1 LNHDA and CDR2 SQIVND (reference sequence). CDR3 sequence reads: CASRLSGDTQYF. The CDR3 region has the DNA TGTGCCAGTAGACTCAGCGGGGATACGCAGTATTTT.

The rearrangement uses TRBV20-1 and TRBJ2-7; 10 nucleotides align to TRBD1. The CDR3 sequence is 15 residues long. The V gene end was trimmed by 6 bases and the J gene end by 1 base; junction bases not matched to a gene: 9. Germline V gene lookup returns CDR1 DFQATT and CDR2 SNEGSKA (reference sequence). The CDR3 region is CSAAEKDRGSYEQYF. CDR3 nucleotides: TGCAGTGCCGCCGAGAAGGACAGGGGGTCCTACGAGCAGTACTTC.

The chain carries TRBV20-1 and TRBJ1-5; D uncertain. CDR1 and CDR2 (germline): DFQATT, SNEGSKA (reference sequence). The CDR3 runs to 13 residues. Between the trimmed V and J ends, which lost 6 bases and 7 bases, there was a span of 16 bases. CDR3 coding DNA: TGCAGTGCCCTGCGGAGGGTCGGGCAGCCCCAGCATTTT. This translates into CSALRRVGQPQHF.

This clonotype was detected a few times. The chain joins TRBV12-3 or TRBV12-4 to TRBJ2-7; 10 bases line up with TRBD1. The V gene end was trimmed by 6 bases and the J gene end by 5 bases; junction bases not matched to a gene: 7. The CDR3 has 14 amino acids. DNA for the CDR3: TGTGCCAGCAGCCTGACAGGGGGCCTGGACGAGCAGTACGTC. This sequence encodes CASSLTGGLDEQYV.

This clonotype has just a few counts. The chain recombines TRBV12-3 or TRBV12-4 with TRBJ1-1, with no clear D. The V end was cut by 5 bases, the J end by 11 bases, with 21 bases between. The length of the CDR3 is 14 residues. The CDR3 loop is CASSTGFGPNEAFF. As DNA, the CDR3 is TGTGCCAGCAGTACGGGATTTGGACCGAATGAGGCTTTCTTT.

This clonotype has ten or more counts. The chain combines TRBV7-2 with TRBJ1-1; TRBD1 matches at 7 bases. This CDR3 region has 14 residues. Germline-derived CDR1 and CDR2 are SGHTA and FQGNSA. J gave up 0 bases and V 4 bases, and 2 bases lay outside the gene matches. CDR3 loop: CASSSQGMNTEAFF. The CDR3 coding sequence is TGTGCCAGCAGCTCACAGGGGATGAACACTGAAGCTTTCTTT. Based on the CDR3 plus reference TRBV7-2 and TRBJ1-1, the full variable domain is GAGVSQSPSNKVTEKGKDVELRCDPISGHTALYWYRQSLGQGLEFLIYFQGNSAPDKSGLPSDRFSAERTGGSVSTLTIQRTQQEDSAVYLCASSSQGMNTEAFFGQGTRLTVV.

The chain combines TRBV3-1 with TRBJ2-5; D possibly matches TRBD1 or TRBD2 (6 bases each). With 3 bases removed from V and 1 base from J, the gap between germline ends came to 9 bases. Germline CDR1 LGHDT, CDR2 YNNKEL (reference sequence). This CDR3 is built from 14 residues. CDR3 sequence (DNA): TGTGCCAGCAGCCACGGGGGCACCCAAGAGACCCAGTACTTC. Translation: CASSHGGTQETQYF.

In its sample, this clonotype was seen a few times. The chain's CDR3 is CASSPAPTGAYGYTF. The CDR3 DNA reads as TGTGCCAGCAGCCCCGCCCCGACAGGGGCCTATGGCTACACCTTC. This chain joins TRBV7-3 and TRBJ1-2; 8 bases align to TRBD1. This CDR3 region has 15 residues. V dropped 5 bases and J dropped 4; count of bases not matched to a gene: 9. Germline V gene lookup returns CDR1 SGHTA and CDR2 FQGTGA.

V gene TRBV7-2 combines with J gene TRBJ2-2; D is ambiguous. CDR3 size: 13 residues. Germline CDR1 and CDR2: SGHTA and FQGNSA. Trimming left V 5 bases short and J 0 bases short, with 4 bases between. CDR3 residues: CASSQPNTGELFF. CDR3 DNA sequence: TGTGCCAGCAGCCAACCGAACACCGGGGAGCTGTTTTTT. Complete variable domain (other parts from reference TRBV7-2 and TRBJ2-2): GAGVSQSPSNKVTEKGKDVELRCDPISGHTALYWYRQSLGQGLEFLIYFQGNSAPDKSGLPSDRFSAERTGGSVSTLTIQRTQQEDSAVYLCASSQPNTGELFFGEGSRLTVL.

In its sample, this clonotype was seen a few times. The rearrangement uses TRBV7-2 and TRBJ2-3, with D unresolved. The CDR3 loop spans 12 amino acids. Trimming took off 2 bases at V and 8 bases at J, with 8 bases between the two ends. Germline CDR1 SGHTA, CDR2 FQGNSA. The CDR3 coding sequence is TGTGCCAGCAGCTTAAAGCACCCTACGCAGTATTTT. Its protein is CASSLKHPTQYF.

The chain couples TRBV4-3 to TRBJ2-5; D remains unclear. CDR3 size: 15 residues. V was trimmed by 1 base and J by 5 bases, leaving 14 bases between them. Germline V gene sequence: CDR1 LGHNA, CDR2 YSLEER. For the CDR3, the DNA is TGCGCCAGCAGCCAAGGTGCTGACCACTGGGAGACCCAGTACTTC. As protein: CASSQGADHWETQYF.

This clonotype was observed a handful of times. The J gene is TRBJ2-5, the V gene TRBV27; weak D call: TRBD1 (5 bases). V was pared by 2 bases and J by 8 bases, with 18 bases between. This CDR3 is 15 amino acids long. Germline V gene data show CDR1 as MNHEY and CDR2 as SMNVEV (reference sequence). The CDR3 DNA is TGTGCCAGCAGTTTAAGCCCAGGGTTTTCCGGCACCCAGTACTTC. It translates to CASSLSPGFSGTQYF.

The chain employs TRBV28 and TRBJ2-5; 11 nucleotides line up with TRBD2. The CDR3 totals 12 residues. Germline values: CDR1 MDHEN, CDR2 SYDVKM. J was trimmed by 5 bases and V by 8 bases; bases with no gene match: 1. CDR3 nucleotide sequence: TGTGCCAGCGGGACTAGCGGCGAGACCCAGTACTTC. It is translated as CASGTSGETQYF.

This clonotype has more than one count but fewer than ten. The CDR3 DNA reads TGCGCCAGCAGCGGGGGGGGGACGAACACTGAAGCTTTCTTT. Translating gives CASSGGGTNTEAFF. J is TRBJ1-1 and V is TRBV5-1; the D gene is possibly TRBD1 (5 bases). This CDR3 has 14 residues. CDR1 SGHRS and CDR2 YFSETQ come from the germline V gene. The V and J ends lost 4 bases and 1 base respectively, with 11 bases between them. The variable domain in full, completed from reference TRBV5-1 and TRBJ1-1, reads KAGVTQTPRYLIKTRGQQVTLSCSPISGHRSVSWYQQTPGQGLQFLFEYFSETQRNKGNFPGRFSGRQFSNSRSEMNVSTLELGDSALYLCASSGGGTNTEAFFGQGTRLTVV.

The V call is TRBV5-1, the J call TRBJ2-3, with 12 bases that match TRBD2. The V and J ends lost 0 bases and 5 bases, in that order; junction bases with no gene match: 7. Germline-derived CDR1 and CDR2 are SGHRS and YFSETQ. The CDR3 is 17 amino acids. The CDR3 sequence is CASSLASSGGAQDTQYF. DNA for the CDR3: TGCGCCAGCAGCTTGGCCTCTAGCGGGGGGGCTCAAGATACGCAGTATTTT.

This chain uses TRBV18 with TRBJ1-6, with D maybe TRBD1 (5 bases). The CDR3 spans 14 residues. Deletions cut 3 bases from V and 8 bases from J, with 11 bases between. CDR1 and CDR2 (germline): KGHSH, LQKENI. In DNA form, the CDR3 reads TGTGCCAGCTCACCGGGGGGTGACGATTCACCCCTCCACTTT. It codes for CASSPGGDDSPLHF.

This rearrangement joins TRBV28 to TRBJ1-2, with TRBD1 matching over 7 bases. CDR1 and CDR2 (germline): MDHEN, SYDVKM. The CDR3 is made up of 13 amino acids. V shed 7 bases, J shed 3 bases, and the junction held 5 bases outside the gene matches. The CDR3 DNA is TGTGCCAGCAATACTGGACAGGACTATGGCTACACCTTC. Amino acids: CASNTGQDYGYTF.

This chain joins TRBV9 and TRBJ2-3; D gene uncertain. Per the germline V gene, CDR1 is SGDLS and CDR2 is YYNGEE. V was cut by 0 bases and J by 2 bases, with 10 bases left in between. The CDR3 spans 15 residues. CDR3 loop: CASSVASGLTDTQYF. The CDR3 region has the DNA TGTGCCAGCAGCGTAGCGTCAGGTCTCACAGATACGCAGTATTTT.

This clonotype was seen at least ten times. This chain connects TRBV6-4 to TRBJ2-2, with TRBD2 identical over 7 bases. This CDR3 is 14 amino acids long. Per the germline V gene, CDR1 is MRHNA and CDR2 is SNTAGT. V gave up 2 bases and J gave up 3 bases; unmatched junction bases: 0. Here the CDR3 reads CASSDSGDTGELFF. CDR3 nucleotide sequence: TGTGCCAGCAGTGACAGCGGGGACACCGGGGAGCTGTTTTTT.

This clonotype was found a few times. The chain combines TRBV9 with TRBJ2-1; 8 nucleotides match TRBD2. CDR3 length: 14 residues. Losses at the gene ends were 2 bases for V and 6 bases for J; bases not matched to a gene: 4. CDR1 and CDR2 from the germline V gene are SGDLS and YYNGEE. CDR3 sequence: CASSVIGGANEQFF. CDR3 nucleotides: TGTGCCAGCAGCGTCATCGGGGGGGCCAATGAGCAGTTCTTC. Looking up the rest from reference TRBV9 and TRBJ2-1 gives the full variable domain: DSGVTQTPKHLITATGQRVTLRCSPRSGDLSVYWYQQSLDQGLQFLIQYYNGEERAKGNILERFSAQQFPDLHSELNLSSLELGDSALYFCASSVIGGANEQFFGPGTRLTVL.

The CDR3 loop is CASSSGGLITDTQYF. CDR3 nucleotide sequence: TGCGCCAGCAGCTCCGGGGGGTTGATCACAGATACGCAGTATTTT. V usage is TRBV5-1 and J usage is TRBJ2-3; 7 nucleotides line up with TRBD2. Per germline, CDR1 SGHRS and CDR2 YFSETQ. The J segment lost 2 bases and the V segment lost 3 bases, leaving 6 bases of the junction unmatched. The CDR3 consists of 15 residues.

The chain uses TRBV9 and TRBJ1-2, with 11 bases that match TRBD1. The V gene's germline CDR1 is SGDLS and CDR2 YYNGEE. J lost 7 bases, V lost 1 base, and 6 bases had no gene match. The CDR3 totals 15 residues. CDR3 nucleotide sequence: TGTGCCAGCAGCGTAAAGGACAGGGGGCTCGTTGGCTACACCTTC. Residues: CASSVKDRGLVGYTF.

This clonotype was observed a few times. The chain couples TRBV6-1 to TRBJ2-7; D call uncertain. The CDR3 is made up of 13 amino acids. Trimming stripped 5 bases from V and 6 bases from J, with 14 bases between. Germline V gene lookup returns CDR1 MNHNS and CDR2 SASEGT. This CDR3 reads CASSLWAWGEQYF. The CDR3 region has the DNA TGTGCCAGCAGTCTTTGGGCCTGGGGCGAGCAGTACTTC.

V and J are TRBV30 and TRBJ2-1; no clear D gene. Between the trimmed V and J ends, which lost 7 bases and 3 bases, there was a span of 16 bases. Per germline, CDR1 GTSNPN and CDR2 SVGIG (reference sequence). The CDR3 spans 14 residues. The CDR3 DNA is TGTGCCTCATTGGACCTGGAAGACTACAATGAGCAGTTCTTC. Translating it yields CASLDLEDYNEQFF.

This clonotype was detected a few times. This chain joins TRBV20-1 and TRBJ2-3; 13 bases map to TRBD2. The J segment lost 4 bases and the V segment lost 5 bases, leaving 6 bases of the junction unmatched. Germline V gene sequence: CDR1 DFQATT, CDR2 SNEGSKA (reference sequence). The CDR3 covers 15 residues. CDR3 region: CSALPGLAGPDTQYF. The CDR3, as DNA: TGCAGTGCTCTGCCGGGACTAGCGGGGCCAGATACGCAGTATTTT.

This chain links TRBV11-2 with TRBJ2-2, with 8 bases lining up with TRBD1. The CDR3 contains 15 residues. V gave up 1 base and J gave up 8 bases; unmatched junction bases: 6. Germline CDR1 and CDR2: SGHAT and FQNNGV. The CDR3 DNA follows: TGTGCCAGCAGCTTAGTCCCAGGGGGCGCGGGGGAGCTGTTTTTT. Residues: CASSLVPGGAGELFF.

The J gene is TRBJ1-1, the V gene TRBV18; tentative D call: TRBD1 (5 bases). This CDR3 is built from 14 residues. Looked up from germline, CDR1 is KGHSH and CDR2 is LQKENI. Trimming removed 3 bases at V and 10 bases at J, with 18 bases between. Here the CDR3 DNA reads TGTGCCAGCTCACCGTCGGGGCAGTCAAGGGGAGCTTTCTTT. Its translation: CASSPSGQSRGAFF.

A few counts support this clonotype. The V gene is TRBV27, the J gene TRBJ1-3; D remains unclear. Germline V lookup: CDR1 MNHEY, CDR2 SMNVEV (reference sequence). Trimming shortened V by 4 bases and J by 0 bases, and 10 bases separated the two germline ends. This CDR3 is 15 amino acids long. The chain's CDR3 is CASSSLVGSGNTIYF. CDR3 in DNA: TGTGCCAGCAGTTCCCTAGTAGGCTCTGGAAACACCATATATTTT.